The T cell receptor (beta chain) under discussion was sequenced for a study of cytomegalovirus exposure and HLA in healthy donors. Details on this clone: As yet, its antigen is unknown.

Findings and caveats of the study: Listed as cytomegalovirus-associated were 150 or so TCR beta chains.

The CDR3 is 13 amino acids. Per germline, CDR1 MNHEY and CDR2 SVGAGI. Trimming took off 6 bases at V and 9 bases at J, with 12 bases between the two ends. Amplification used 60 Vbeta primers and 13 Jbeta primers. The protocol was immunoSEQ multiplex PCR, while the TCRdb copy is restricted to in-frame clones and leaves out a portion. In all, the sample yields tens of thousands of clones. The V call is TRBV6-5, the J call TRBJ1-6, with D possibly being TRBD1 (6 bases). The receptor was derived from a woman aged 25 to 39 in good health and CMV-seropositive. The specimen was PBMCs. CDR3 sequence reads: CASRRGGASPLHF. In DNA, the CDR3 is TGTGCCAGCAGACGCGGGGGGGCTTCACCCCTCCACTTT.